This T cell receptor (beta chain) is drawn from a study of blood T cells in healthy people across ages. Turning to the study itself: There was about one barcoded beta molecule captured by template switching per two T cells. Study results and limitations: Long-lived donors exceeded aged donors in naive CD4+ cells and diversity.

A second PCR of roughly 7 to 11 cycles used a sample-barcoded 5' primer and a J-beta primer mix. MiXCR, run by TCRdb on the 5' RACE reads, gives a single entry per CDR3 protein. Here the sample spans around 1.5 million distinct CDR3 sequences, approximately 63% being singletons. This clonotype was counted ten times or more. Its matching antigen is unknown. The junction differs from germline at one of its ends, possibly a read error. Germline CDR1 is SGHRS and CDR2 is YFSETQ. The CDR3 has 14 amino acids. The chain has TRBV5-1 and TRBJ2-5; TRBD1 agrees at 7 bases. The TCR originated in a man younger than 30 in good health. Source material: blood. The CDR3 DNA reads as TGTGCCAGCAGTCCTGGACAGGTCCAAGAGACCCAGTACTTC. This codes for CASSPGQVQETQYF. Variable domain in full (rest from reference TRBV5-1 and TRBJ2-5): KAGVTQTPRYLIKTRGQQVTLSCSPISGHRSVSWYQQTPGQGLQFLFEYFSETQRNKGNFPGRFSGRQFSNSRSEMNVSTLELGDSALYLCASSPGQVQETQYFGPGTRLLVL.